This is a list of T cell receptor beta chains from one sample in a study of shared clonotypes between healthy human individuals. Repertoires were generated with immunoSEQ multiplex PCR, while TCRdb's copy carries only in-frame clones and drops some. The sample lists about 1 million clones, approximately 76% occurring once. The sample consisted of memory CD4+ T cells sorted from blood. The receptors were sampled from a man aged 18 to 30 in good health. The CDR3 runs from the conserved cysteine through the conserved F or W. D genes are given only for firm matches. The size of a clone is reported for some rows only, either as once, few or many, or as a class for expanded clones.

TRBJ1-3,TRBD1,TRBV5-4,few,CASSWGTGDAGNTIYF,TGTGCCAGCAGCTGGGGGACAGGGGATGCTGGAAACACCATATATTTT
TRBJ1-4,-,TRBV5-4,-,CASSQERREGGNEKLFF,TGTGCCAGCAGCCAAGAACGGCGGGAGGGTGGGAATGAAAAACTGTTTTTT
TRBJ2-3,-,TRBV29-1,-,CSVDIGDTQYF,TGCAGCGTTGATATTGGGGATACGCAGTATTTT
TRBJ1-1,-,TRBV29-1,-,CSVVWTRGGEAFF,TGCAGCGTTGTTTGGACCCGGGGGGGTGAAGCTTTCTTT
TRBJ1-3,-,TRBV9,-,CASSDHAGNTIYF,TGTGCCAGCAGCGATCATGCAGGAAACACCATATATTTT
TRBJ2-5,-,TRBV6-1,-,CASSTQYQETQYF,TGTGCCAGCAGTACACAGTACCAAGAGACCCAGTACTTC
TRBJ2-3,-,TRBV9,-,CASSGFSPGRVFADTQYF,TGTGCCAGCAGCGGCTTTAGCCCGGGCCGGGTTTTTGCAGATACGCAGTATTTT
TRBJ1-6,TRBD1,TRBV11-2,-,CASSPLRDRGDSPLHF,TGTGCCAGCAGTCCCCTCCGGGACAGGGGTGATTCACCCCTCCACTTT
TRBJ2-5,-,TRBV30,-,CAWSGLALSLVGTQYF,TGTGCCTGGAGTGGCCTAGCGCTCTCCCTGGTAGGGACCCAGTACTTC
TRBJ2-1,TRBD2,TRBV2,-,CASRPSDGTSGNEQFF,TGTGCCAGCCGCCCATCTGATGGGACTAGCGGAAATGAGCAGTTCTTC
TRBJ2-3,TRBD2,TRBV6-1,once,CASSEGAGGTDTQYF,TGTGCCAGCAGTGAGGGAGCGGGGGGCACAGATACGCAGTATTTT
TRBJ2-3,-,TRBV20-1,-,CSARERDTQYF,TGCAGTGCTAGGGAAAGGGATACGCAGTATTTT
TRBJ2-1,TRBD2,TRBV9,-,CASSVDAAGSYYNEQFF,TGTGCCAGCAGCGTAGATGCAGCGGGGTCATATTACAATGAGCAGTTCTTC
TRBJ1-2,-,TRBV6-5,-,CASSYRDILNYGYTF,TGTGCCAGCAGTTACCGGGACATTCTTAACTATGGCTACACCTTC
TRBJ1-5,TRBD1,TRBV6-1,once,CASSDPPGQALNQPQHF,TGTGCCAGCAGTGATCCGCCGGGACAGGCTCTCAATCAGCCCCAGCATTTT
TRBJ2-4,TRBD2,TRBV7-2,-,CASSFPRGVAKNIQYF,TGTGCCAGCAGCTTTCCCCGGGGGGTTGCCAAAAACATTCAGTACTTC
TRBJ1-5,TRBD1,TRBV30,-,CACKQGNQPQHF,TGTGCCTGCAAACAGGGGAATCAGCCCCAGCATTTT